These 2 T cell receptor beta chains were all obtained from the same sample, sequenced in a study of graft-versus-host responses after intestinal transplantation (dated by TCRdb to about 2021). The library was made by the immunoSEQ multiplex PCR assay. The immuneACCESS repertoire file appears here via TCRdb, limited to in-frame rearrangements. These files lack a portion of the clones; in checked studies, under half of the deficit traces to unresolved V genes, and the cause of the others is not known. A total of approximately 10,000 clones appear in this sample, 36% of them only once. 10% to 15% of the sample lies in the top ten. What the time point label conveys for this sample: cells obtained before transplantation from donor or recipient. In the mixed lymphocyte reactions, some 200,000 CFSE-labeled pre-transplant responders were plated with some 200,000 irradiated violet-dye-labeled stimulators and cultured for 6 days.

The material sequenced was alloreactive CD8+ T cells from a mixed lymphocyte reaction culture, taken before intestinal transplant. Interpreted using the paper, the cell subset or site label stands for: CFSE-low proliferating T cells sorted from roughly 6-day pre-transplant mixed lymphocyte reaction (GvH or HvG direction). The receptors shown here come from a human patient who received an intestinal transplant.

V is TRBV9 and J is TRBJ2-1; TRBD2 matches at 7 bases. Losses at the gene ends were 3 bases for V and 2 bases for J; bases not matched to a gene: 8. Germline CDR1 SGDLS, CDR2 YYNGEE. The CDR3 sequence is 16 residues long. CDR3 in amino acids: CASSGFGGRAYNEQFF. CDR3 sequence (DNA): TGTGCCAGCAGCGGGTTCGGGGGGAGGGCCTACAATGAGCAGTTCTTC. The full variable domain, completed using reference TRBV9 and TRBJ2-1, is DSGVTQTPKHLITATGQRVTLRCSPRSGDLSVYWYQQSLDQGLQFLIQYYNGEERAKGNILERFSAQQFPDLHSELNLSSLELGDSALYFCASSGFGGRAYNEQFFGPGTRLTVL.

The chain links TRBV28 to TRBJ1-5; D call uncertain. This CDR3 contains 20 residues. The germline CDR1 and CDR2 sequences are MDHEN and SYDVKM. The germline V and J ends were trimmed by 3 bases and 0 bases, with 24 bases remaining between them. CDR3 sequence reads: CASSFLPLSTAFYSNQPQHF. The DNA of the CDR3 is TGTGCCAGCAGTTTTTTGCCACTTTCGACTGCTTTTTATAGCAATCAGCCCCAGCATTTT. Full variable domain (missing parts from reference TRBV28 and TRBJ1-5): DVKVTQSSRYLVKRTGEKVFLECVQDMDHENMFWYRQDPGLGLRLIYFSYDVKMKEKGDIPEGYSVSREKKERFSLILESASTNQTSMYLCASSFLPLSTAFYSNQPQHFGDGTRLSIL.